The 25 T cell receptor beta chains below come from one sample, sequenced in a study of T cell responses to AZD1222 COVID-19 vaccine. Sequencing used immunoSEQ multiplex PCR; TCRdb keeps in-frame clones, though not all of them. The sample shows approximately 100,000 clones, about 90% of them seen only once. The specimen was peripheral blood, collected on day 0 of AZD1222 vaccination. The receptors shown here come from an adult in good health.

The CDR3 DNA sequence: TGTGCCAGCAGAGGGGGCGCCGGTCAGCCCCAGCATTTT. Protein: CASRGGAGQPQHF. The genes are TRBV7-8 and TRBJ1-5; 7 bases fit TRBD1. The V gene end was trimmed by 6 bases and the J gene end by 6 bases; junction bases not matched to a gene: 5. CDR1 and CDR2 (germline): SGHVS, FQNEAQ. The CDR3 consists of 13 residues.

V is TRBV5-1 and J is TRBJ2-5, with TRBD1 matching 7 bases. The V gene end was trimmed by 8 bases and the J gene end by 1 base; junction bases not matched to a gene: 2. CDR1 is SGHRS and CDR2 is YFSETQ in the germline V gene. The CDR3 length is 12 residues. CDR3 sequence: CASGTAQETQYF. The CDR3 region has the DNA TGCGCCAGTGGGACAGCCCAAGAGACCCAGTACTTC.

The rearrangement links TRBV5-8 to TRBJ1-1; 9 bases align to TRBD1. With V trimmed by 5 bases and J by 1 base, 9 bases remained unmatched. The CDR3 loop spans 16 amino acids. Germline V gene lookup returns CDR1 SGHTS and CDR2 YDEGEE. In DNA, the CDR3 is TGTGCCAGCAGGGGACAGGGCTTTTGGGAGAACACTGAAGCTTTCTTT. Amino acid sequence: CASRGQGFWENTEAFF.

This chain links TRBV6-2 or TRBV6-3 with TRBJ2-5; no firm D call. The length of the CDR3 is 13 residues. With 6 bases removed from V and 5 bases from J, the gap between germline ends came to 13 bases. CDR1 MNHEY and CDR2 SVGEGT come from the germline V gene. CDR3 amino acids: CASSKIGVETQYF. CDR3 bases: TGTGCCAGCAGCAAAATAGGTGTTGAGACCCAGTACTTC.

The chain uses TRBV30 and TRBJ1-1, with 7 positions matching TRBD1. With 3 bases clipped from V and 2 bases from J, the junction kept 6 bases outside the gene matches. Germline V lookup: CDR1 GTSNPN, CDR2 SVGIG (reference sequence). CDR3 length: 14 amino acids. CDR3 residues: CAWRAQGKNTEAFF. Here the CDR3 DNA reads TGTGCCTGGAGGGCACAGGGGAAAAACACTGAAGCTTTCTTT.

This chain uses TRBV6-5 with TRBJ1-4; D remains unclear. The CDR3 totals 13 residues. The germline gives CDR1 MNHEY, CDR2 SVGAGI. The V and J ends lost 2 bases and 6 bases respectively, with 7 bases between them. The CDR3 here is CASSYRNDEKLFF. CDR3 coding DNA: TGTGCCAGCAGTTACCGTAACGATGAAAAACTGTTTTTT.

V usage is TRBV6-2 or TRBV6-3 and J usage is TRBJ2-3; maybe TRBD1 (6 bases). The V gene lost 2 bases and the J gene lost 2 bases, with 11 bases spanning the gap. Germline V gene lookup returns CDR1 MNHEY and CDR2 SVGEGT. There are 15 residues in the CDR3. Here the CDR3 DNA reads TGTGCCAGCAGTTACGGGACAAGCCTCACAGATACGCAGTATTTT. The encoded protein is CASSYGTSLTDTQYF.

V is TRBV5-1 and J is TRBJ2-5, with D uncertain. Trimming pared 3 bases from V and 5 bases from J, leaving 14 bases between. There are 14 residues in the CDR3. CDR1 and CDR2 from the germline V gene are SGHRS and YFSETQ. The chain's CDR3 is CASSSNLVVETQYF. The CDR3 region has the DNA TGCGCCAGCAGCTCCAACCTGGTAGTTGAGACCCAGTACTTC.

V gene TRBV6-5 combines with J gene TRBJ2-7; 11 nucleotides line up with TRBD1. CDR1 is MNHEY and CDR2 is SVGAGI in the germline V gene. The CDR3 contains 14 residues. Trimming cost V 11 bases and J 5 bases; bases outside gene matches: 11. The CDR3 DNA is TGTGCCGCCAGAAGGGGACAGGGGGGCCACGAGCAGTACTTC. The encoded protein is CAARRGQGGHEQYF.

This chain links TRBV2 with TRBJ2-7; 8 bases match TRBD2. V trimming: 6 bases; J trimming: 3 bases; junction bases outside the gene matches: 10. This CDR3 contains 15 residues. Germline CDR1 reads SNHLY; CDR2 reads FYNNEI. The CDR3 sequence is CASSPTGLVSYEQYF. CDR3 bases: TGTGCCAGCAGCCCCACGGGACTAGTGAGCTACGAGCAGTACTTC. Variable domain in full (rest from reference TRBV2 and TRBJ2-7): EPEVTQTPSHQVTQMGQEVILRCVPISNHLYFYWYRQILGQKVEFLVSFYNNEISEKSEIFDDQFSVERPDGSNFTLKIRSTKLEDSAMYFCASSPTGLVSYEQYFGPGTRLTVT.

The chain recombines TRBV18 with TRBJ2-7; weak D call: TRBD2 (6 bases). Trimming removed 2 bases at V and 5 bases at J, with 13 bases between. CDR1 and CDR2 (germline): KGHSH, LQKENI. This CDR3 region has 14 residues. CDR3: CASSPGGRGNEQYF. The CDR3 DNA follows: TGTGCCAGCTCACCAGGGGGGAGAGGCAACGAGCAGTACTTC.

The chain carries TRBV30 and TRBJ2-7; 9 bases line up with TRBD1. The CDR3 extends over 11 amino acids. Germline CDR1 and CDR2: GTSNPN and SVGIG (reference sequence). The trim removed 3 bases at V and 10 bases at J, leaving 4 bases unmatched. This CDR3 is CAWSTGGDQYF. The CDR3 coding sequence is TGTGCCTGGAGCACAGGGGGCGATCAGTACTTC.

The V gene is TRBV7-2, the J gene TRBJ2-1; D is unclear. From germline, CDR1 is SGHTA and CDR2 FQGNSA. The CDR3 length is 17 residues. V was clipped by 4 bases and J by 0 bases, with 16 bases between them. The DNA for the CDR3 is TGTGCCAGCAGCTCCCCCTTGCGGCGGAGCTCCTACAATGAGCAGTTCTTC. It encodes CASSSPLRRSSYNEQFF.

This chain uses TRBV10-3 with TRBJ1-6; TRBD1 aligns across 10 bases. The CDR3 totals 16 residues. The V gene end was trimmed by 3 bases and the J gene end by 6 bases; junction bases not matched to a gene: 5. Germline CDR1 is ENHRY and CDR2 is SYGVKD. CDR3 in amino acids: CAISESWTGGNSPLHF. The CDR3 DNA sequence: TGTGCCATCAGTGAATCGTGGACAGGGGGTAATTCACCCCTCCACTTT.

This chain connects TRBV6-5 to TRBJ2-2, with no clear D. The CDR3 runs to 13 residues. CDR1 and CDR2 from the germline V gene are MNHEY and SVGAGI. V lost 7 bases to trimming and J lost 4 bases, with 10 bases between them. The DNA for the CDR3 is TGTGCCAGCATCTCGCCCCTCACCGGGGAGCTGTTTTTT. Translating it yields CASISPLTGELFF.

This clone has a single count. This chain uses TRBV6-5 with TRBJ1-1; D gene unclear. V dropped 2 bases and J dropped 5 bases, with 12 bases sitting between them. Per the germline V gene, CDR1 is MNHEY and CDR2 is SVGAGI. The CDR3 loop spans 14 amino acids. CDR3 region: CASSYGSLGTEAFF. The CDR3, as DNA: TGTGCCAGCAGTTACGGGTCTCTCGGTACTGAAGCTTTCTTT.

The CDR3 region is CASSHQQGRSTGELFF. The CDR3 DNA is TGCGCCAGCAGTCATCAACAGGGTCGGAGCACCGGGGAGCTGTTTTTT. The chain has TRBV5-1 and TRBJ2-2; D perhaps matches TRBD1 (6 bases). Germline V gives CDR1 SGHRS, CDR2 YFSETQ. CDR3 length equals 16 residues. Trimming removed 5 bases from V and 4 bases from J, with 18 bases in between.

The rearrangement joins TRBV5-6 to TRBJ1-2, with D hard to call. The ends were cut back, 0 bases at V and 8 bases at J, with 17 bases in the middle. The CDR3 loop spans 15 amino acids. Germline V lookup: CDR1 SGHDT, CDR2 YYEEEE. CDR3 DNA: TGTGCCAGCAGCTTGGCCGCAGTGAAGGGAAGGGGCTACACCTTC. Translation: CASSLAAVKGRGYTF.

The chain couples TRBV5-4 to TRBJ2-3; tentative D call: TRBD2 (6 bases). Trimming shortened V by 3 bases and J by 3 bases, and 14 bases separated the two germline ends. CDR3 length: 15 residues. Per germline, CDR1 SGHNT and CDR2 YYREEE (reference sequence). The CDR3 loop is CASSSYGGSTDTQYF. The CDR3 DNA is TGTGCCAGCAGCTCCTATGGGGGGTCGACAGATACGCAGTATTTT. Supplemented by reference TRBV5-4 and TRBJ2-3, the full variable domain reads ETGVTQSPTHLIKTRGQQVTLRCSSQSGHNTVSWYQQALGQGPQFIFQYYREEENGRGNFPPRFSGLQFPNYSSELNVNALELDDSALYLCASSSYGGSTDTQYFGPGTRLTVL.

The chain recombines TRBV3-1 (or the pseudogene TRBV3-2) with TRBJ1-2; TRBD1 aligns across 8 bases. This CDR3 is 15 amino acids long. In germline, CDR1 is LGHDT, CDR2 YNNKEL (reference sequence). V was clipped by 1 base and J by 4 bases; unmatched bases: 5. The CDR3 spells CASSQALGTGYGYTF. CDR3 DNA: TGTGCCAGCAGCCAAGCCCTAGGGACAGGCTATGGCTACACCTTC.

In DNA form, the CDR3 reads TGTGCCAGCAGTTACGGGGAAAAACTGTTTTTT. This translates into CASSYGEKLFF. This chain uses TRBV6-5 with TRBJ1-4; no clear D. Trimming shortened V by 2 bases and J by 8 bases, and 3 bases separated the two germline ends. CDR1 and CDR2 (germline): MNHEY, SVGAGI. The length of the CDR3 is 11 residues.

The chain has TRBV24-1 and TRBJ1-1; 9 nucleotides line up with TRBD1. The CDR3 is 13 residues long. Trimming took 4 bases from V and 7 from J; bases not matched to a gene: 3. Germline assignment: CDR1 KGHDR and CDR2 SFDVKD. The CDR3 protein is CATSDRQGGEAFF. CDR3 DNA: TGTGCCACCAGTGACAGACAGGGGGGTGAAGCTTTCTTT.

V is TRBV7-2 and J is TRBJ1-5, with 9 bases that match TRBD1. The junction had 3 bases not matched to a gene; V was cut back by 4 bases and J by 2 bases. Per the germline V gene, CDR1 is SGHTA and CDR2 is FQGNSA. The CDR3 extends over 15 amino acids. The CDR3 nucleotides read TGTGCCAGCAGCTGGACAGGGGATCGCAATCAGCCCCAGCATTTT. It encodes CASSWTGDRNQPQHF.

This clone appeared once. This chain connects TRBV30 to TRBJ1-2, with a possible D match to TRBD1 (5 bases). The CDR3 extends over 13 amino acids. Germline-derived CDR1 and CDR2 are GTSNPN and SVGIG (reference sequence). Trimming cost V 4 bases and J 8 bases, with 17 bases left between them. The CDR3 DNA follows: TGTGCCTGGACGCCGAGGCAGGGAGGAGGCTACACCTTC. Translating it yields CAWTPRQGGGYTF.

The chain joins TRBV5-1 to TRBJ2-5; 7 bases are a match to TRBD1. Germline-derived CDR1 and CDR2 are SGHRS and YFSETQ. Trimming removed 4 bases from V and 3 bases from J; junction bases left unmatched: 3. The CDR3 loop spans 13 amino acids. This CDR3 reads CASSLGTEETQYF. In DNA form, the CDR3 reads TGCGCCAGCAGCCTTGGGACAGAAGAGACCCAGTACTTC.